These 9 T cell receptor beta chains were all obtained from the same sample, sequenced in a study of blood T cell repertoires in COVID-19. Sequencing used immunoSEQ multiplex PCR; TCRdb keeps in-frame clones, though not all of them. The sample carries some 200,000 clones, 80% to 90% recorded once. Sequenced material: PBMCs or T cells enriched from blood (not recorded which). Receptor source: a woman aged 45-65 years in a cohort exposed to, infected with or recovered from COVID-19 (not recorded which).

V and J are TRBV11-2 and TRBJ1-2, with D perhaps TRBD1 (5 bases). V was clipped by 5 bases and J by 0 bases, with 13 bases between them. The CDR3 spans 15 residues. Germline V gives CDR1 SGHAT, CDR2 FQNNGV. CDR3 nucleotides: TGTGCCAGCAGCCTCTCGGACAAAGCTAACTATGGCTACACCTTC. It specifies CASSLSDKANYGYTF.

This sequence joins TRBV18 and TRBJ1-6; a weak D match, TRBD1 (6 bases). Trimming stripped 4 bases from V and 9 bases from J, with 16 bases between. The CDR3 is made up of 15 amino acids. Germline assignment: CDR1 KGHSH and CDR2 LQKENI. This CDR3 reads CASSRDAGVSSPLHF. The DNA for the CDR3 is TGTGCCAGCTCACGGGACGCAGGGGTTAGTTCACCCCTCCACTTT.

This chain connects TRBV7-3 to TRBJ2-2; the D gene is possibly TRBD2 (6 bases). This CDR3 has 13 residues. Germline values: CDR1 SGHTA, CDR2 FQGTGA. The germline V and J ends were trimmed by 5 bases and 8 bases, with 12 bases remaining between them. CDR3 loop: CASSPRGKGELFF. In nucleotides, the CDR3 is TGTGCCAGCAGCCCCCGGGGGAAAGGGGAGCTGTTTTTT.

The genes are TRBV6-5 and TRBJ2-3; D may be TRBD1 (6 bases). Germline values: CDR1 MNHEY, CDR2 SVGAGI. V dropped 5 bases and J dropped 1 base, with 13 bases sitting between them. The CDR3 covers 15 residues. DNA for the CDR3: TGTGCCAGCAGTCAGGGACAAGTACGCACAGATACGCAGTATTTT. Amino acid sequence: CASSQGQVRTDTQYF.

CDR3 DNA: TGTGCCATCAGTGTGCTGGGGGGTAATCAGCCCCAGCATTTT. Its translation is CAISVLGGNQPQHF. The V call is TRBV10-3, the J call TRBJ1-5; D possibly corresponds to TRBD1 (5 bases). This CDR3 is 14 amino acids long. V was shortened by 4 bases and J by 4 bases, with 11 bases between the two germline ends. Germline lookup yields CDR1 ENHRY and CDR2 SYGVKD.

This chain connects TRBV19 to TRBJ1-1, with a tentative D call TRBD1 (5 bases). CDR1 and CDR2 (germline): LNHDA, SQIVND (reference sequence). V shed 3 bases and J shed 4 bases, with 12 bases lying between them. This CDR3 has 14 amino acids. The CDR3 DNA follows: TGTGCCAGTAGTATTCAGGGCTTGGGCACTGAAGCTTTCTTT. Encoded protein: CASSIQGLGTEAFF. Drawing the rest from reference TRBV19 and TRBJ1-1, the complete variable domain is DGGITQSPKYLFRKEGQNVTLSCEQNLNHDAMYWYRQDPGQGLRLIYYSQIVNDFQKGDIAEGYSVSREKKESFPLTVTSAQKNPTAFYLCASSIQGLGTEAFFGQGTRLTVV.

The V and J genes are TRBV2 and TRBJ2-2; no clear D gene. The CDR3 length is 13 residues. Germline lookup yields CDR1 SNHLY and CDR2 FYNNEI. The germline V and J ends were trimmed by 3 bases and 2 bases, with 4 bases remaining between them. The CDR3 reads CASSDHNTGELFF. The CDR3 DNA reads as TGTGCCAGCAGTGACCATAACACCGGGGAGCTGTTTTTT.

The chain couples TRBV19 to TRBJ1-1, with D perhaps matching TRBD1 (5 bases). Germline loops: CDR1 LNHDA, CDR2 SQIVND (reference sequence). V lost 4 bases to trimming and J lost 5 bases, with 11 bases between them. This CDR3 contains 13 residues. The CDR3 reads CASSKGRGTEAFF. The CDR3 DNA sequence: TGTGCCAGTAGTAAGGGGAGGGGAACTGAAGCTTTCTTT. Full variable domain (missing parts from reference TRBV19 and TRBJ1-1): DGGITQSPKYLFRKEGQNVTLSCEQNLNHDAMYWYRQDPGQGLRLIYYSQIVNDFQKGDIAEGYSVSREKKESFPLTVTSAQKNPTAFYLCASSKGRGTEAFFGQGTRLTVV.

This sequence joins TRBV7-9 and TRBJ1-1; D is possibly TRBD1 (6 bases). The ends were cut back, 5 bases at V and 7 bases at J, with 20 bases in the middle. Germline V CDR1 and CDR2: SEHNR, FQNEAQ (reference sequence). This CDR3 is 15 amino acids long. CDR3 amino acids: CASSPNLRDNLEAFF. The CDR3 DNA is TGTGCCAGCAGCCCCAACTTACGGGACAATCTTGAAGCTTTCTTT.